These 8 T cell receptor beta chains originate from one sample sequenced in a study of a mutant IDH1 vaccine in newly diagnosed glioma. Sample time point: week 35, safety follow-up. Doses consisted of 300 ug of mutant IDH1 20-mer peptide each, paired with topical imiquimod. Their antigens are not known. Profiled with immunoSEQ multiplex PCR; TCRdb holds only in-frame clones, not every one. The table lists more than 25,000 clones, around three quarters of them singletons. The starting material was PBMCs, obtained from a glioma patient whose treatment included an IDH1 peptide vaccine. The source is a young woman with glioma. Some clones in this sample may be carry-over from other donors' samples.

The chain recombines TRBV28 with TRBJ1-5, with D perhaps TRBD1 (5 bases). The CDR3 covers 18 residues. Germline loops: CDR1 MDHEN, CDR2 SYDVKM. The CDR3 is CVNLTPPNSWGCNQPQHF. The CDR3 DNA sequence: TGTGTGAACCTTACGCCGCCGAATAGCTGGGGGTGCAATCAGCCCCAGCATTTT.

The chain employs TRBV30 and TRBJ1-2; unclear D gene. Per germline, CDR1 GTSNPN and CDR2 SVGIG (reference sequence). V was clipped by 3 bases and J by 4 bases, with 18 bases between them. The length of the CDR3 is 15 residues. The CDR3 nucleotides read TGTGCCTGGAGCTCCCCGGTGGTCGGATCCTATGGCTACACCTTC. Translating it yields CAWSSPVVGSYGYTF.

This clone is termed large (0.1 to 1%). The chain joins TRBV19 to TRBJ2-5, with 13 bases that match TRBD2. This CDR3 contains 15 residues. Per germline, CDR1 LNHDA and CDR2 SQIVND (reference sequence). V shed 6 bases and J 5 bases; nucleotides not matched to a gene: 6. CDR3 protein: CASSRTSGSLETQYF. CDR3 nucleotides: TGTGCCAGTAGCCGGACTAGCGGGAGTTTGGAGACCCAGTACTTC.

This rearrangement joins TRBV4-1 to TRBJ2-2; 16 nucleotides line up with TRBD2. Germline lookup yields CDR1 MGHRA and CDR2 YSYEKL. Trimming cost V 1 base and J 7 bases; bases outside gene matches: 6. The CDR3 is 18 residues long. CDR3 in DNA: TGCGCCAGCAGCCAAGCGGGACTAGCGGGAGGGCCGGTCGGGGAGCTGTTTTTT. Protein product: CASSQAGLAGGPVGELFF.

V usage is TRBV19 and J usage is TRBJ2-6; the D gene is possibly TRBD2 (6 bases). CDR1 is LNHDA and CDR2 is SQIVND in the germline V gene (reference sequence). V was shortened by 1 base and J by 4 bases, with 8 bases between the two germline ends. The CDR3 is 15 residues long. The DNA for the CDR3 is TGTGCCAGTAGTATAGCGGGGGAGGGGGCCAACGTCCTGACTTTC. Its translation: CASSIAGEGANVLTF.

This chain uses TRBV13 with TRBJ2-3, with D possibly TRBD1 on 7 matching bases. Germline CDR1 PRHDT, CDR2 FYEKMQ (reference sequence). This CDR3 has 16 residues. V was pared by 5 bases and J by 1 base, with 16 bases between. The CDR3 sequence is CASSLHAGGRTDTQYF. CDR3 coding DNA: TGTGCCAGCAGCCTCCATGCAGGGGGGCGCACAGATACGCAGTATTTT.

The chain is built from TRBV11-2 and TRBJ2-7; TRBD1 agrees at 11 bases. The CDR3 is 14 residues long. Germline V CDR1 and CDR2: SGHAT, FQNNGV. Trimming cost V 5 bases and J 6 bases; bases outside gene matches: 6. The CDR3 region has the DNA TGTGCCAGCAGCGGGCCGGGACAGGGGGTCGAGCAGTACTTC. Translated: CASSGPGQGVEQYF.

This clone was counted a few times. The V gene is TRBV5-1, the J gene TRBJ1-5; D uncertain. Trimming stripped 0 bases from V and 6 bases from J, with 7 bases between. Germline V lookup: CDR1 SGHRS, CDR2 YFSETQ. This CDR3 comprises 13 residues. The CDR3 sequence: CASSLEGLQPQHF. CDR3 in DNA: TGCGCCAGCAGCTTGGAAGGGCTTCAGCCCCAGCATTTT. The whole variable domain, filled in from reference TRBV5-1 and TRBJ1-5, reads KAGVTQTPRYLIKTRGQQVTLSCSPISGHRSVSWYQQTPGQGLQFLFEYFSETQRNKGNFPGRFSGRQFSNSRSEMNVSTLELGDSALYLCASSLEGLQPQHFGDGTRLSIL.